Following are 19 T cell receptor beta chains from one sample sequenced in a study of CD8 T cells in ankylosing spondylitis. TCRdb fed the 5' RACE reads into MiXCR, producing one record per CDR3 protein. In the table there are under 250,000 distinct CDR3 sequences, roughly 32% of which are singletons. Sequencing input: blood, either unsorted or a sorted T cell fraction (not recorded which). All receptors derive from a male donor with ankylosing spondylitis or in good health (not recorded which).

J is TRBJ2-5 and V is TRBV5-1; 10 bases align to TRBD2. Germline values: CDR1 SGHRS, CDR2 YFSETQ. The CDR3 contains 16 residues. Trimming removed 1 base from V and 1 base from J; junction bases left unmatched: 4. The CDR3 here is CASSLILAGAQETQYF. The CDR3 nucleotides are TGCGCCAGCAGCTTGATTCTAGCGGGGGCCCAAGAGACCCAGTACTTC.

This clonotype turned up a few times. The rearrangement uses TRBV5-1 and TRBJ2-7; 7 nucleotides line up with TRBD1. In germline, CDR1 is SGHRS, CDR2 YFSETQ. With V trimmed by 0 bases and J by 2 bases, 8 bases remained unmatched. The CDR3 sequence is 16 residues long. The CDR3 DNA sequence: TGCGCCAGCAGCTTGGTACCCGGGACAGTGGCCTACGAGCAGTACTTC. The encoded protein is CASSLVPGTVAYEQYF.

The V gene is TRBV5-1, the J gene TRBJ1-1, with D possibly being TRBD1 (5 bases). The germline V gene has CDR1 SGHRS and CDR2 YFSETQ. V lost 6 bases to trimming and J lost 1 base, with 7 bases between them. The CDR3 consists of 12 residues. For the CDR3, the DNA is TGCGCCAGCACCACAGGGAACACTGAAGCTTTCTTT. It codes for CASTTGNTEAFF. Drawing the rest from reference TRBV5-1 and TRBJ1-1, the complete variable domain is KAGVTQTPRYLIKTRGQQVTLSCSPISGHRSVSWYQQTPGQGLQFLFEYFSETQRNKGNFPGRFSGRQFSNSRSEMNVSTLELGDSALYLCASTTGNTEAFFGQGTRLTVV.

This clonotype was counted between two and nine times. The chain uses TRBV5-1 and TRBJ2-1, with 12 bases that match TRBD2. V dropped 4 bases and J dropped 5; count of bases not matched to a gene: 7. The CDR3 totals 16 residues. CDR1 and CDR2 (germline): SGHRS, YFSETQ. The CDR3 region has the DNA TGCGCCAGCAGCCCTCTACTAGCGGGGGGTCACAATGAGCAGTTCTTC. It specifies CASSPLLAGGHNEQFF.

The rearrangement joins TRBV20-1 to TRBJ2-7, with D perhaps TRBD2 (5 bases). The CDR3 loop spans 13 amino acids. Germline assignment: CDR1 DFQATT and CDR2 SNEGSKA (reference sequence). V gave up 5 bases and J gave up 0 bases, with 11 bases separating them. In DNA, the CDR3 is TGCAGTGCTGCCCCCCGGGACTCCTACGAGCAGTACTTC. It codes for CSAAPRDSYEQYF.

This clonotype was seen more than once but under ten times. CDR3 nucleotide sequence: TGTGCCACGGAAAGAGACAGCTCTGGGGCCAACGTCCTGACTTTC. Translating gives CATERDSSGANVLTF. The chain recombines TRBV10-3 with TRBJ2-6, with D possibly TRBD1 on 5 matching bases. Trimming removed 10 bases at V and 0 bases at J, with 13 bases between. Germline CDR1 and CDR2: ENHRY and SYGVKD. This CDR3 is built from 15 residues.

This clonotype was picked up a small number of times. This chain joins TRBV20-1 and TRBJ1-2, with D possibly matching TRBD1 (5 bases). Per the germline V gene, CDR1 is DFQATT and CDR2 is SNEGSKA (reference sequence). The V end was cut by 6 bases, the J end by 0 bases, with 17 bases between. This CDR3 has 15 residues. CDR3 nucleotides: TGCAGTGCGGAGGCGGGGCAGGGAGCTAACTATGGCTACACCTTC. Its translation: CSAEAGQGANYGYTF.

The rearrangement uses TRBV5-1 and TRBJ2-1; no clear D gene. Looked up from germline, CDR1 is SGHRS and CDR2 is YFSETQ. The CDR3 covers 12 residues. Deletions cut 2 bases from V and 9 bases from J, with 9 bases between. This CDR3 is CASSFPPPEQFF. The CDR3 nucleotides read TGCGCCAGCAGCTTCCCCCCCCCTGAGCAGTTCTTC.

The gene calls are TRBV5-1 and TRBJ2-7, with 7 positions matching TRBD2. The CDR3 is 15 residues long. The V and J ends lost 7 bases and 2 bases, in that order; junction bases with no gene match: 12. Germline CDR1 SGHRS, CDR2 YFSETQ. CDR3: CASLSTGLGTYEQYF. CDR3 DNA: TGCGCCAGCCTATCCACTGGACTAGGCACCTACGAGCAGTACTTC.

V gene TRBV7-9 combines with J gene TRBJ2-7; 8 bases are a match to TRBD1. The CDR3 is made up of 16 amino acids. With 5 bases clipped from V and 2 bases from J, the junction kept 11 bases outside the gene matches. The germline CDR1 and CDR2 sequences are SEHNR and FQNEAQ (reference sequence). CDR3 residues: CASSHPDGTGPYEQYF. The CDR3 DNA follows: TGTGCCAGCAGCCACCCCGATGGGACAGGACCCTACGAGCAGTACTTC. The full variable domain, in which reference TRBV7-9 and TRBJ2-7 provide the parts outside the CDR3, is DTGVSQNPRHKITKRGQNVTFRCDPISEHNRLYWYRQTLGQGPEFLTYFQNEAQLEKSRLLSDRFSAERPKGSFSTLEIQRTEQGDSAMYLCASSHPDGTGPYEQYFGPGTRLTVT.

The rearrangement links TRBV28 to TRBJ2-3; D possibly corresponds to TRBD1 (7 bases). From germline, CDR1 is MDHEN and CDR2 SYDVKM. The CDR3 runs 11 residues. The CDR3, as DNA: TGTGGGAGGGGGCACCCAGATACGCAGTATTTT. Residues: CGRGHPDTQYF.

DNA of the CDR3: TGTGCCAGCAGTTCGGCCCCAGGGATCGTAGGTGGCTACACCTTC. Translated: CASSSAPGIVGGYTF. The chain joins TRBV27 to TRBJ1-2; perhaps TRBD1 as D (5 bases). Germline-derived CDR1 and CDR2 are MNHEY and SMNVEV (reference sequence). CDR3 length: 15 amino acids. V was clipped by 4 bases and J by 7 bases, with 19 bases between them.

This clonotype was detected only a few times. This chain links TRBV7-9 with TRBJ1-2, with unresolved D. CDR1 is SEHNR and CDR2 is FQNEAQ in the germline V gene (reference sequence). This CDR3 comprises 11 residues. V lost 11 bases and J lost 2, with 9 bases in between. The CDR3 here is CALIMNYGYTF. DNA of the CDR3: TGTGCCCTTATAATGAACTATGGCTACACCTTC.

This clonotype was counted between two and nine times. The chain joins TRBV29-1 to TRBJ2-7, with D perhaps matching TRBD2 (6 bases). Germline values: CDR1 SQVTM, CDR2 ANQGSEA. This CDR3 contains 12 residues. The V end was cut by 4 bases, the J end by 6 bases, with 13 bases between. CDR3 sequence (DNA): TGCAGCGTTGTATGGGGGGTCGGCGAGCAGTACTTC. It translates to CSVVWGVGEQYF.

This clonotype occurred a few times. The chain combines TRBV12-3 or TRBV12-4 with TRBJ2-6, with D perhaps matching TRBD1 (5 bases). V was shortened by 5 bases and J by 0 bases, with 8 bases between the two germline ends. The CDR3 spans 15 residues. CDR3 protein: CASSPDSSGANVLTF. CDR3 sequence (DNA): TGTGCCAGCAGTCCTGACAGCTCTGGGGCCAACGTCCTGACTTTC.

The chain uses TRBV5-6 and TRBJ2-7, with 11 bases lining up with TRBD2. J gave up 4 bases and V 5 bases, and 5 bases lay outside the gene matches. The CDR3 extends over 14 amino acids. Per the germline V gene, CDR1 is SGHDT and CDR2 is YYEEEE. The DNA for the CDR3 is TGTGCCAGCAGATTAACTAGCGGGGGATACGAGCAGTACTTC. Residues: CASRLTSGGYEQYF.

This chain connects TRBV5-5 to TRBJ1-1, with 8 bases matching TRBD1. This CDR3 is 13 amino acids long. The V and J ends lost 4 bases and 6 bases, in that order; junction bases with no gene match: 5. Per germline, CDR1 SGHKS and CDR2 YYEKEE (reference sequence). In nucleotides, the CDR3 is TGTGCCAGCAGCCACCGGGACAGGCCTGAAGCTTTCTTT. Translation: CASSHRDRPEAFF.

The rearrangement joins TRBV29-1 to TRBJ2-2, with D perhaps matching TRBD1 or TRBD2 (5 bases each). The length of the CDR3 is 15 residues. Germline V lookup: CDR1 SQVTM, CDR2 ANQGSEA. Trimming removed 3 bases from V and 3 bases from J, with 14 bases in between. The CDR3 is CSVEKGTDDTGELFF. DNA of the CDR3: TGCAGCGTTGAGAAGGGGACGGATGACACCGGGGAGCTGTTTTTT.

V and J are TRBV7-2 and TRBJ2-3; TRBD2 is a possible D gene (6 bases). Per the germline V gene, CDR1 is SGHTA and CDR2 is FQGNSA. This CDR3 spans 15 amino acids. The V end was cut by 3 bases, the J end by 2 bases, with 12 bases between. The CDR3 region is CASSFGTGYTDTQYF. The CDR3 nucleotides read TGTGCCAGCAGCTTCGGGACTGGCTACACAGATACGCAGTATTTT.